Listed here are 4 T cell receptor beta chains from one sample, sequenced in a study of blood T cell repertoires in COVID-19. Measured with immunoSEQ multiplex PCR; TCRdb has only the in-frame clones, and not every one. The table has 200,000 to 250,000 clones, roughly four fifths seen once. The material sequenced was peripheral blood. The receptors were gathered from a woman older than 75 with COVID-19, enrolled during active disease.

The chain employs TRBV4-3 and TRBJ2-3, with no clear D. The CDR3 is made up of 13 amino acids. Trimming pared 0 bases from V and 5 bases from J, leaving 6 bases between. CDR1 LGHNA and CDR2 YSLEER come from the germline V gene. The CDR3, as DNA: TGCGCCAGCAGCCAAGAGTCGGGAGATACGCAGTATTTT. This encodes CASSQESGDTQYF.

The chain couples TRBV18 to TRBJ1-2; D unclear. Trimming took 2 bases from V and 5 from J, leaving 21 bases between them. This CDR3 has 17 residues. Germline V gene sequence: CDR1 KGHSH, CDR2 LQKENI. The chain's CDR3 is CASSPMTGSTHPYGYTF. The CDR3 DNA follows: TGTGCCAGCTCACCAATGACGGGGAGTACCCACCCGTATGGCTACACCTTC.

This clone was counted between two and nine times. This chain joins TRBV30 and TRBJ2-7; possibly TRBD1 for D (6 bases). Germline V gives CDR1 GTSNPN, CDR2 SVGIG (reference sequence). Between the trimmed V and J ends, which lost 1 base and 2 bases, there was a span of 6 bases. This CDR3 comprises 12 residues. The CDR3 region is CAWSEGAYEQYF. The CDR3 region has the DNA TGTGCCTGGAGTGAGGGGGCCTACGAGCAGTACTTC.

This chain uses TRBV5-1 with TRBJ2-1, with TRBD2 identical over 11 bases. V shed 5 bases, J shed 7 bases, and the junction held 8 bases outside the gene matches. Germline CDR1 is SGHRS and CDR2 is YFSETQ. The CDR3 is 15 residues long. CDR3 nucleotide sequence: TGCGCCAGCAGTTCCACTAGCGGGAGCGGAAATGAGCAGTTCTTC. This gives the protein CASSSTSGSGNEQFF.